Below, 22 T cell receptor beta chains from the same sample are listed, as sequenced in a study of shared clonotypes between healthy human individuals (TCRdb year 2020). CD8 naive samples were obtained by positive selection for CCR7 among CD45RO-negative cells, yielding a CD45RA+CCR7+ population from which TemRA cells were excluded. Receptors were amplified or captured by the immunoSEQ multiplex PCR assay. In its TCRdb copy, this immuneACCESS table keeps in-frame sequences only and misses some clones. Where compared with another copy, unresolved V genes explain less than half of these, and the others have no known cause. This sample comprises 750,000 to 1,000,000 clones, 85% to 95% of them detected only once. The ten largest clones add up to nearly 25% of the sample. The sequenced material came from naive CD8+ T cells sorted from blood. Sample cell subset or site, as interpreted from the label and publication: CD45RA+CCR7+. The receptors come from a man aged 25-45 years in good health.

This clone has a single count. The genes are TRBV5-1 and TRBJ2-7, with a tentative D call TRBD2 (6 bases). Trimming removed 3 bases at V and 0 bases at J, with 10 bases between. CDR3 length equals 14 residues. Germline lookup yields CDR1 SGHRS and CDR2 YFSETQ. CDR3 sequence reads: CASSSRETSYEQYF. The DNA of the CDR3 is TGCGCCAGCAGCTCCCGGGAGACCTCCTACGAGCAGTACTTC.

About this clone: The same CDR3 arises from other DNA sequences in this sample as well. The chain is built from TRBV4-1 and TRBJ1-4; a possible D gene is TRBD1 (5 bases). In germline, CDR1 is MGHRA, CDR2 YSYEKL. Trimming took off 3 bases at V and 0 bases at J, with 5 bases between the two ends. This CDR3 is 14 amino acids long. CDR3 bases: TGCGCCAGCAGCCAGGGGGCAACTAATGAAAAACTGTTTTTT. Its protein product is CASSQGATNEKLFF.

V and J are TRBV2 and TRBJ2-1; a weak D match, TRBD1 (6 bases). Deletions cut 10 bases from V and 4 bases from J, with 14 bases between. In germline, CDR1 is SNHLY, CDR2 FYNNEI. This CDR3 is 13 amino acids long. This CDR3 is CATLGQNYNEQFF. The CDR3 DNA reads as TGTGCCACCCTCGGACAGAATTACAATGAGCAGTTCTTC.

The V and J genes are TRBV29-1 and TRBJ2-7, with 8 nucleotides matching TRBD1. The CDR3 is 16 amino acids. Germline assignment: CDR1 SQVTM and CDR2 ANQGSEA. J lost 3 bases, V lost 3 bases, and 13 bases had no gene match. The chain's CDR3 is CSVEGALQGEFYEQYF. In DNA, the CDR3 is TGCAGCGTTGAGGGGGCCCTACAGGGGGAGTTCTACGAGCAGTACTTC.

This clone was detected once. This chain connects TRBV29-1 to TRBJ2-7; tentatively, D is TRBD1 or TRBD2 (5 bases each). CDR1 and CDR2 (germline): SQVTM, ANQGSEA. The CDR3 has 13 residues. V dropped 3 bases and J dropped 2 bases, with 11 bases sitting between them. CDR3 bases: TGCAGCGTTGATCCCGAGGGGACCTACGAGCAGTACTTC. This encodes CSVDPEGTYEQYF.

The V call is TRBV27, the J call TRBJ2-1; 9 nucleotides agree with TRBD1. The CDR3 runs 13 residues. V lost 8 bases and J lost 8; bases outside the gene matches: 7. CDR1 MNHEY and CDR2 SMNVEV come from the germline V gene (reference sequence). Here the CDR3 reads CASQDRGEDEQFF. The CDR3 coding sequence is TGTGCCAGCCAGGACAGGGGTGAGGATGAGCAGTTCTTC.

The chain uses TRBV19 and TRBJ2-1; the match to TRBD2 covers 16 bases. Germline CDR1 is LNHDA and CDR2 is SQIVND (reference sequence). The CDR3 extends over 18 amino acids. V lost 3 bases, J lost 6 bases, and 8 bases stayed unmatched. The CDR3 loop reads CASSMGLAGGLFLNEQFF. Here the CDR3 DNA reads TGTGCCAGTAGTATGGGACTAGCGGGAGGGCTTTTTCTCAATGAGCAGTTCTTC. The full variable domain, its missing parts supplied by reference TRBV19 and TRBJ2-1, is DGGITQSPKYLFRKEGQNVTLSCEQNLNHDAMYWYRQDPGQGLRLIYYSQIVNDFQKGDIAEGYSVSREKKESFPLTVTSAQKNPTAFYLCASSMGLAGGLFLNEQFFGPGTRLTVL.

The chain has TRBV12-5 and TRBJ2-7; 8 bases line up with TRBD1. The trim removed 3 bases at V and 3 bases at J, leaving 1 base unmatched. This CDR3 is built from 13 residues. Germline-derived CDR1 and CDR2 are LGHNT and FRNRAP. DNA for the CDR3: TGTGCTAGTGGTTTTGGACAGGGCTACGAGCAGTACTTC. Amino acids: CASGFGQGYEQYF.

The rearrangement uses TRBV28 and TRBJ2-6; D ambiguous. Germline V gene lookup returns CDR1 MDHEN and CDR2 SYDVKM. The CDR3 length is 18 residues. V was clipped by 7 bases and J by 0 bases, with 19 bases between them. The CDR3: CASTQPWAEASGANVLTF. CDR3 sequence (DNA): TGTGCCAGCACCCAACCTTGGGCTGAGGCCTCTGGGGCCAACGTCCTGACTTTC.

The rearrangement uses TRBV18 and TRBJ2-5; TRBD2 matches at 7 bases. This CDR3 has 16 residues. Looked up from germline, CDR1 is KGHSH and CDR2 is LQKENI. J gave up 5 bases and V 0 bases, and 9 bases lay outside the gene matches. The CDR3 loop reads CASSPPVMRESETQYF. The CDR3 DNA reads as TGTGCCAGCTCACCACCGGTCATGCGGGAGTCGGAGACCCAGTACTTC.

The chain links TRBV7-6 to TRBJ2-1; 15 bases are shared with TRBD2. Germline assignment: CDR1 SGHVS and CDR2 FNYEAQ. Trimming took 5 bases from V and 7 from J; bases not matched to a gene: 9. This CDR3 spans 17 amino acids. The CDR3 DNA follows: TGTGCCAGCAGCCCAGGGACTAGCGGGAGGTCGGCGAATGAGCAGTTCTTC. As protein: CASSPGTSGRSANEQFF.

This clone was detected only a few times. The chain combines TRBV9 with TRBJ2-7; possibly TRBD1 for D (5 bases). Germline V CDR1 and CDR2: SGDLS, YYNGEE. The V end lost 0 bases, the J end lost 6 bases, and 10 bases lay between the germline ends. The length of the CDR3 is 13 residues. CDR3 DNA: TGTGCCAGCAGCGTAGTTTCAGGGCGCGAGCAGTACTTC. It yields the protein CASSVVSGREQYF.

With respect to this clone: The identical CDR3 is also encoded by other nucleotide sequences in the sample. The chain recombines TRBV27 with TRBJ2-2; D may be TRBD2 (6 bases). CDR3 size: 13 residues. Per germline, CDR1 MNHEY and CDR2 SMNVEV (reference sequence). Trimming shortened V by 2 bases and J by 7 bases, and 8 bases separated the two germline ends. The CDR3 reads CASSLAGFGELFF. The CDR3 nucleotides are TGTGCCAGCAGTTTAGCGGGGTTCGGGGAGCTGTTTTTT.

V gene TRBV11-1 combines with J gene TRBJ2-7; tentatively, D is TRBD1 (5 bases). There are 13 residues in the CDR3. Trimming removed 5 bases at V and 5 bases at J, with 13 bases between. Germline assignment: CDR1 SGHAT and CDR2 FQDESV (reference sequence). The CDR3 DNA is TGTGCCAGCAGCGCAAGGCTAGGGGACGAGCAGTACTTC. It specifies CASSARLGDEQYF.

Points on this clone: This sample includes further DNA sequences coding for the same CDR3. This chain links TRBV7-6 with TRBJ2-3; a weak D match, TRBD2 (6 bases). The V end lost 1 base, the J end lost 1 base, and 9 bases lay between the germline ends. Germline-derived CDR1 and CDR2 are SGHVS and FNYEAQ. This CDR3 has 15 amino acids. The CDR3, as DNA: TGTGCCAGCAGCTTAGTCGCGGGACGCACAGATACGCAGTATTTT. Translated: CASSLVAGRTDTQYF.

The rearrangement links TRBV2 to TRBJ2-6; a possible D gene is TRBD2 (5 bases). This CDR3 is 18 amino acids long. Trimming took 0 bases from V and 2 from J, leaving 14 bases between them. Germline CDR1 reads SNHLY; CDR2 reads FYNNEI. For the CDR3, the DNA is TGTGCCAGCAGTGAAGCGGGAGAACCGGTAGCTGGGGCCAACGTCCTGACTTTC. Protein product: CASSEAGEPVAGANVLTF.

This sequence joins TRBV5-3 and TRBJ2-7; D may correspond to TRBD1 or TRBD2 (7 bases each). TRBV5-3 is an ORF, with its function uncertain. The CDR3 covers 15 residues. Trimming left V 0 bases short and J 3 bases short, with 13 bases between. CDR3 amino acids: CARSLATGRVYEQYF. The CDR3 bases are TGTGCCAGAAGCTTGGCGACAGGGAGGGTCTACGAGCAGTACTTC.

The J gene is TRBJ2-2, the V gene TRBV27; D unresolved. The CDR3 has 12 residues. Trimming pared 7 bases from V and 5 bases from J, leaving 8 bases between. Looked up from germline, CDR1 is MNHEY and CDR2 is SMNVEV (reference sequence). The CDR3 DNA follows: TGTGCCAGCACCCCAGGAACCGGGGAGCTGTTTTTT. This gives the protein CASTPGTGELFF.

Concerning this clone itself: The sample carries other DNA sequences with the same CDR3. The chain recombines TRBV5-1 with TRBJ2-3; 7 bases map to TRBD2. With 0 bases clipped from V and 0 bases from J, the junction kept 4 bases outside the gene matches. From germline, CDR1 is SGHRS and CDR2 YFSETQ. The CDR3 is made up of 16 amino acids. The CDR3 region is CASSLAERGSTDTQYF. The DNA of the CDR3 is TGCGCCAGCAGCTTGGCGGAGCGGGGAAGCACAGATACGCAGTATTTT.

The chain employs TRBV7-9 and TRBJ2-3; TRBD1 agrees at 8 bases. CDR1 and CDR2 (germline): SEHNR, FQNEAQ (reference sequence). The ends lost 6 bases at V and 0 bases at J; junction bases unmatched: 8. The CDR3 is 16 residues long. For the CDR3, the DNA is TGTGCCAGCAGTCACGGACAGGGTGGGAGCACAGATACGCAGTATTTT. Translation gives CASSHGQGGSTDTQYF.

The rearrangement links TRBV4-1 to TRBJ2-2, with 12 positions matching TRBD2. The germline V gene has CDR1 MGHRA and CDR2 YSYEKL. V was pared by 3 bases and J by 4 bases, with 9 bases of the junction left unmatched. The CDR3 extends over 18 amino acids. Written as DNA, the CDR3 is TGCGCCAGCAGCCAGCTCCCTGGACTAGCGGGACCCACCGGGGAGCTGTTTTTT. It yields the protein CASSQLPGLAGPTGELFF.

Here the CDR3 reads CASSYSYGVRGYTF. The CDR3, as DNA: TGTGCCAGCAGTTACTCCTATGGGGTCAGAGGCTACACCTTC. J is TRBJ1-2 and V is TRBV6-5; D not certain. Trimming took 0 bases from V and 8 from J, leaving 13 bases between them. The CDR3 length is 14 residues. Germline V gene data show CDR1 as MNHEY and CDR2 as SVGAGI.